The clone carrying this T cell receptor (beta chain) was counted a few times. This entry is derived from a study of T-cell reconstitution after alpha-beta-depleted transplantation in children. Trimming cost V 6 bases and J 4 bases, with 18 bases left between them. The CDR3 has 14 residues. CDR1 SQVTM and CDR2 ANQGSEA come from the germline V gene. The authors prepared the TCRbeta library with unique molecular identifiers. TCRdb re-derived calls from the PCR reads in MiXCR, one entry per CDR3 protein. This sample has about a million distinct CDR3 sequences, with about 29% found just once. This sample comprised PBMCs, mostly from graft donor cells, obtained 360 days after TCRalphabeta/CD19-depleted stem cell transplant. This chain uses TRBV29-1 with TRBJ2-5, with a weak D call TRBD2 (5 bases). The sequence was collected from a boy under two years old who had a stem cell transplant for SCID, so the T cells may come from the graft donor. The CDR3 loop reads CSVPPGVRGETQYF. For the CDR3, the DNA is TGCAGCGTGCCCCCCGGGGTTCGGGGAGAGACCCAGTACTTC.